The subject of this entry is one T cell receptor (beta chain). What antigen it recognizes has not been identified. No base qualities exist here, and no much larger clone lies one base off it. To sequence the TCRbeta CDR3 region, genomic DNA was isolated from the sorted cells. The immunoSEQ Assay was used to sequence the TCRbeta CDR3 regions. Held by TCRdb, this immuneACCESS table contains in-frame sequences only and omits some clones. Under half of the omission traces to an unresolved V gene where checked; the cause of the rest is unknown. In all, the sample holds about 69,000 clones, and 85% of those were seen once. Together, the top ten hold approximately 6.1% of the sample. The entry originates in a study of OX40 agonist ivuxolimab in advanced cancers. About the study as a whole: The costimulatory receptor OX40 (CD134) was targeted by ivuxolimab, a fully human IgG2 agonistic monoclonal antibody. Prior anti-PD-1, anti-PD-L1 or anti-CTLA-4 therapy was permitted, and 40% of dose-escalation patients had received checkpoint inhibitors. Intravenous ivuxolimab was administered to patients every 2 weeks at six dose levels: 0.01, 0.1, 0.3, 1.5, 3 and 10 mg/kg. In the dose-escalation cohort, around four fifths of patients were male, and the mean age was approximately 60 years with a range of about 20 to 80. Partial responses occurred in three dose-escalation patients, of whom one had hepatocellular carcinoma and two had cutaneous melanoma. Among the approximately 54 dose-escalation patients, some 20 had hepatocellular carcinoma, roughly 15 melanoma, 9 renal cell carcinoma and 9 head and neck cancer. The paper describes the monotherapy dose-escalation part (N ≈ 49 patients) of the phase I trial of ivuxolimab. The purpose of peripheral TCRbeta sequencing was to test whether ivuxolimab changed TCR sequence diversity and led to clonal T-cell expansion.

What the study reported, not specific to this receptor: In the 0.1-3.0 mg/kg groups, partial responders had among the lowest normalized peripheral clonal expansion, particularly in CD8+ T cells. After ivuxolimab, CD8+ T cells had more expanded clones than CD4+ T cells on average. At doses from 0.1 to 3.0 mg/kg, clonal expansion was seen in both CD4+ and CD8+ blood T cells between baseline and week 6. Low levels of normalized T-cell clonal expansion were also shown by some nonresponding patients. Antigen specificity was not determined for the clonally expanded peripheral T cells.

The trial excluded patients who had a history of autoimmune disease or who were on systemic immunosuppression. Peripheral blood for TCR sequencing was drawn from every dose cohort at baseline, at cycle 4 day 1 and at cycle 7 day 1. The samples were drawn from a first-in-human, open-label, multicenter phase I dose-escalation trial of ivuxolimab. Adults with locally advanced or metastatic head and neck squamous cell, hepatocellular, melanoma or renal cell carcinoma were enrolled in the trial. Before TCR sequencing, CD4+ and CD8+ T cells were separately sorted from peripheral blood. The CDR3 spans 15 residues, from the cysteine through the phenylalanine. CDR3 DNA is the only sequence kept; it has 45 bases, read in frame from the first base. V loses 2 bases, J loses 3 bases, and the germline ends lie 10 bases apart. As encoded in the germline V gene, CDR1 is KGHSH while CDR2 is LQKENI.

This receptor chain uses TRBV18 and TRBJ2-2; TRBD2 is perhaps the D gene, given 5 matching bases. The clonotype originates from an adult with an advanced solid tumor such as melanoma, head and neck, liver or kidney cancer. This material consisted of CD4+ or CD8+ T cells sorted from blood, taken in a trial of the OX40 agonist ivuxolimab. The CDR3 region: CASSPSREYTGELFF. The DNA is TGTGCCAGCTCACCATCGAGGGAGTACACCGGGGAGCTGTTTTTT.